This TCR beta chain was captured by sequencing in a study of blood T cell repertoires in COVID-19. This CDR3 spans 13 amino acids. The V gene's germline CDR1 is MDHEN and CDR2 SYDVKM. V was pared by 4 bases and J by 8 bases, with 4 bases of the junction left unmatched. Clones were read by immunoSEQ multiplex PCR, and TCRdb kept only the in-frame ones, dropping some. The sample gives around 35,000 clones, 81% of which show up once; about 3% is in the top ten. Material: peripheral blood. The clonotype originates from a man between 65 and 85 years old with COVID-19, enrolled during active disease. V is TRBV28 and J is TRBJ2-1; 8 bases fit TRBD1. The CDR3 protein is CASSSDRVDEQFF. CDR3 nucleotide sequence: TGTGCCAGCAGTTCGGACAGGGTGGATGAGCAGTTCTTC. Full variable domain (outside the CDR3, taken from reference TRBV28 and TRBJ2-1): DVKVTQSSRYLVKRTGEKVFLECVQDMDHENMFWYRQDPGLGLRLIYFSYDVKMKEKGDIPEGYSVSREKKERFSLILESASTNQTSMYLCASSSDRVDEQFFGPGTRLTVL.